Below, one TCR beta chain is given with its context. Antigen specificity is unknown. Trimming took 2 bases from V and 5 from J; bases not matched to a gene: 4. The germline V gene has CDR1 MNHEY and CDR2 SMNVEV (reference sequence). The CDR3 contains 14 residues. This record comes from a study of cytomegalovirus exposure and HLA in healthy donors. 60 Vbeta and 13 Jbeta primers were used in PCR. Profiling relied on immunoSEQ multiplex PCR, and the TCRdb table lists in-frame clones only, not all of them. Altogether over 110,000 clones are present, 70% to 80% being singletons, with the ten largest covering about 2.5%. Broader study findings: In vitro work confirmed that three CMV-associated chains recognize CMV antigens. Several top significant clusters appeared, in a later analysis, to be linked to common viral pathogens. Being productive about 90% or about 30% of the time was typical of most TCR beta V segments in an earlier analysis. In a later analysis, V- and J-gene trimming of beta chains associated with a DCLRE1C missense variant, replicated independently.

The receptor was isolated from a woman between 18 and 29 years old in good health and CMV-seropositive. The chain links TRBV27 to TRBJ2-5, with TRBD2 matching 8 bases. Sequencing was carried out using PBMCs. CDR3 coding DNA: TGTGCCAGCAGTTTAGGGGCGGGAGGTGAGACCCAGTACTTC. It specifies CASSLGAGGETQYF.